Listed below are T cell receptor beta chains from one sample, sequenced in a study of T-cell reconstitution after alpha-beta-depleted transplantation in children. A single record per CDR3 protein comes from TCRdb applying MiXCR to the PCR reads. The sample lists approximately 520,000 distinct CDR3 sequences, about 33% seen once, with 2% to 2.5% in the top ten. Here the sequenced sample was PBMCs from the stem cell graft donor, taken from the stem cell graft. Receptor source: a human donor who donated a stem cell graft to a child with aplastic anemia. The CDR3 runs from the conserved cysteine through the conserved F or W.

J gene	V gene	CDR3 length	CDR3 protein
TRBJ2-2	TRBV5-1	15	CASSPASGDTGELFF
TRBJ2-3	TRBV7-9	15	CASSPTSGNTDTQYF
TRBJ2-1	TRBV5-1	16	CASSASGRPGSYEQFF
TRBJ1-5	TRBV11-2	16	CASSPFTGLGGQPQHF
TRBJ1-1	TRBV30	16	CAWRDSRSRRGTEAFF
TRBJ2-3	TRBV7-2	14	CASSLSFRRDTQYF
TRBJ2-7	TRBV7-6	15	CASSPQQGESYEQYF
TRBJ2-1	TRBV7-7	14	CASSPGLAPNEQFF
TRBJ1-4	TRBV7-9	14	CASSLGGGVEKLFF
TRBJ2-1	TRBV27	16	CASSLTSGGSYNEQFF
TRBJ2-1	TRBV30	14	CAWKPGGGYNEQFF
TRBJ1-5	TRBV28	16	CASSLGTVFDNQPQHF
TRBJ2-1	TRBV4-3	16	CASSPKRELSHNEQFF
TRBJ2-3	TRBV14	13	CASSQDVTRTQYF
TRBJ1-2	TRBV6-2/TRBV6-3	14	CASSSRTVNYGYTF
TRBJ2-6	TRBV25-1	18	CASSESRAIRSGANVLTF
TRBJ1-2	TRBV12-3/TRBV12-4	15	CASSLGAGYYFGYTF
TRBJ1-2	TRBV3-1	15	CASSLLSGGRDGYTF
TRBJ1-3	TRBV18	13	CASSPQGGNTIYF
TRBJ1-1	TRBV9	14	CASSAHQGSTEAFF
TRBJ2-5	TRBV12-3/TRBV12-4	14	CASSLASGGETQYF
TRBJ2-2	TRBV6-5	14	CASSYVTNTGELFF
TRBJ2-3	TRBV4-2	16	CASSQGASGQTDTQYF
TRBJ2-2	TRBV4-3	14	CASSQELITGELFF
TRBJ1-1	TRBV6-2/TRBV6-3	13	CASGETQGTEAFF
TRBJ2-5	TRBV15	16	CATSRDPSGSGETQYF
TRBJ1-1	TRBV5-1	17	CASSPWTGGNRGTEAFF
TRBJ2-2	TRBV29-1	14	CSAGLAGGSGELFF
TRBJ1-3	TRBV4-2	18	CASSDGVVETGSGNTIYF
TRBJ2-1	TRBV4-2	13	CASSQTESNEQFF
TRBJ2-5	TRBV7-2	16	CASRRTRATYQETQYF
TRBJ2-2	TRBV12-3/TRBV12-4	11	CASDSLGELFF